What follows are 23 T cell receptor beta chains derived from one specimen sequenced in a study of T cells in tuberculosis listed by TCRdb under 2018. The library was prepared using the immunoSEQ multiplex PCR assay. This is the immuneACCESS table as TCRdb keeps it, with only in-frame sequences that have V and J called. A part of the clones is gone; compared with another copy, unresolved V genes explain less than half, and the rest is unexplained. Recorded for this sample are about 29,000 clones; 85% to 95% of them occurred a single time. The ten largest clones add up to just under 5% of the sample. Specimen: PBMCs. These TCRs come from a donor between 10 and 29 years old with latent tuberculosis or without tuberculosis infection.

The CDR3 loop is CASSSRGDDYEQYF. The CDR3 nucleotides are TGTGCCAGCAGCTCCAGGGGGGATGACTACGAGCAGTACTTC. V and J are TRBV7-9 and TRBJ2-7, with D tentatively TRBD1 (7 bases). Germline CDR1 and CDR2: SEHNR and FQNEAQ (reference sequence). CDR3 size: 14 residues. Between the trimmed V and J ends, which lost 4 bases and 3 bases, there was a span of 13 bases. Filled out from reference TRBV7-9 and TRBJ2-7, the complete variable domain reads DTGVSQNPRHKITKRGQNVTFRCDPISEHNRLYWYRQTLGQGPEFLTYFQNEAQLEKSRLLSDRFSAERPKGSFSTLEIQRTEQGDSAMYLCASSSRGDDYEQYFGPGTRLTVT.

This chain links TRBV2 with TRBJ2-1; 8 positions agree with TRBD1. V trimming: 4 bases; J trimming: 4 bases; junction bases outside the gene matches: 3. CDR3 length: 14 amino acids. The germline V gene encodes CDR1 SNHLY and CDR2 FYNNEI. As DNA, the CDR3 is TGTGCCAGCAGTGGACAGGGGCCTTACAATGAGCAGTTCTTC. Encoded protein: CASSGQGPYNEQFF.

V and J are TRBV4-1 and TRBJ2-7, with 12 bases fitting TRBD2. The CDR3 has 15 amino acids. From germline, CDR1 is MGHRA and CDR2 YSYEKL. Trimming at V came to 6 bases and at J to 4 bases, leaving 7 bases not matched to a gene. Here the CDR3 DNA reads TGCGCCAGCAGTCTAAGGACTAGCGGGGCGTACGAGCAGTACTTC. The encoded protein is CASSLRTSGAYEQYF.

The chain has TRBV28 and TRBJ2-2; D is unresolved. The ends were cut back, 3 bases at V and 13 bases at J, with 12 bases in the middle. The CDR3 loop spans 12 amino acids. Germline CDR1 MDHEN, CDR2 SYDVKM. CDR3: CASSFTLSGLFF. CDR3 in DNA: TGTGCCAGCAGTTTCACACTTTCGGGGCTGTTTTTT.

This clone was observed a single time. The rearrangement links TRBV2 to TRBJ2-3, with 8 positions matching TRBD2. The CDR3 runs 15 residues. J lost 4 bases, V lost 2 bases, and 5 bases had no gene match. Germline CDR1 is SNHLY and CDR2 is FYNNEI. The chain's CDR3 is CASSERSGGPDTQYF. CDR3 bases: TGTGCCAGCAGTGAAAGGTCGGGGGGGCCAGATACGCAGTATTTT. Full variable domain (missing parts from reference TRBV2 and TRBJ2-3): EPEVTQTPSHQVTQMGQEVILRCVPISNHLYFYWYRQILGQKVEFLVSFYNNEISEKSEIFDDQFSVERPDGSNFTLKIRSTKLEDSAMYFCASSERSGGPDTQYFGPGTRLTVL.

The chain links TRBV28 to TRBJ1-2, with unresolved D. Germline values: CDR1 MDHEN, CDR2 SYDVKM. The CDR3 runs to 13 residues. V was trimmed by 7 bases and J by 8 bases, leaving 17 bases between them. CDR3 DNA sequence: TGTGCCAGCACCCCTGGAGGGTCGGACGGCTACACCTTC. It translates to CASTPGGSDGYTF.

The V and J genes are TRBV15 and TRBJ1-2; 10 bases line up with TRBD1. The CDR3 runs 16 residues. CDR1 is LNHNV, CDR2 YYDKDF, per germline (reference sequence). Trimming at V came to 1 base and at J to 5 bases, leaving 7 bases not matched to a gene. Here the CDR3 reads CATSRGTPGQGYGYTF. The CDR3 bases are TGTGCCACCAGCAGAGGAACGCCGGGACAGGGGTATGGCTACACCTTC.

The chain recombines TRBV19 with TRBJ1-6; D may be TRBD1 (5 bases). The germline V gene encodes CDR1 LNHDA and CDR2 SQIVND (reference sequence). V was clipped by 3 bases and J by 10 bases, with 16 bases between them. This CDR3 has 15 amino acids. The CDR3 coding sequence is TGTGCCAGTAGTATCCGGCAGGGAATAGCCTCACCCCTCCACTTT. It codes for CASSIRQGIASPLHF.

The V call is TRBV9, the J call TRBJ1-3, with 7 bases that match TRBD1. This CDR3 comprises 13 residues. The V and J ends lost 0 bases and 10 bases, in that order; junction bases with no gene match: 4. CDR1 and CDR2 (germline): SGDLS, YYNGEE. The CDR3 is CASSVAATGTIYF. DNA of the CDR3: TGTGCCAGCAGCGTAGCGGCGACAGGGACCATATATTTT. The complete variable domain, with remaining parts taken from reference TRBV9 and TRBJ1-3, reads DSGVTQTPKHLITATGQRVTLRCSPRSGDLSVYWYQQSLDQGLQFLIQYYNGEERAKGNILERFSAQQFPDLHSELNLSSLELGDSALYFCASSVAATGTIYFGEGSWLTVV.

This clone was seen a single time. The chain joins TRBV11-3 to TRBJ2-1, with a tentative D call TRBD1 (6 bases). The CDR3 consists of 13 residues. The germline V gene encodes CDR1 SGHNT and CDR2 YENEEA. Trimming pared 5 bases from V and 5 bases from J, leaving 10 bases between. The CDR3 reads CASSGQMNNEQFF. CDR3 in DNA: TGTGCCAGCAGCGGACAGATGAACAATGAGCAGTTCTTC.

As DNA, the CDR3 is TGTGCCAGCAGCCACGGTTCAAATGAAAAACTGTTTTTT. This codes for CASSHGSNEKLFF. The V gene is TRBV14, the J gene TRBJ1-4; no clear D. The CDR3 totals 13 residues. V gave up 3 bases and J gave up 5 bases, with 7 bases separating them. CDR1 is SGHDN and CDR2 is FVKESK in the germline V gene.

The chain uses TRBV9 and TRBJ1-2; TRBD1 agrees at 7 bases. Germline V CDR1 and CDR2: SGDLS, YYNGEE. The CDR3 contains 15 residues. Trimming took 0 bases from V and 1 from J; bases not matched to a gene: 3. Here the CDR3 reads CASSVGGQINYGYTF. The CDR3, as DNA: TGTGCCAGCAGCGTAGGGGGACAGATTAACTATGGCTACACCTTC.

The rearrangement links TRBV7-2 to TRBJ2-2; D may be TRBD2 (7 bases). Germline V gene sequence: CDR1 SGHTA, CDR2 FQGNSA. The CDR3 runs to 14 residues. Deletions cut 4 bases from V and 5 bases from J, with 11 bases between. The CDR3 here is CASSSKGGTGELFF. The CDR3 DNA reads TGTGCCAGCAGCTCAAAGGGGGGGACCGGGGAGCTGTTTTTT.

V and J are TRBV11-1 and TRBJ1-1; D is unresolved. From germline, CDR1 is SGHAT and CDR2 FQDESV (reference sequence). This CDR3 spans 15 amino acids. The V end lost 4 bases, the J end lost 0 bases, and 12 bases lay between the germline ends. The CDR3 DNA reads as TGTGCCAGCAGCTCGCTTGAGGGAATGAACACTGAAGCTTTCTTT. Its translation: CASSSLEGMNTEAFF.

For the CDR3, the DNA is TGTGCCAGCGGACAGGGGGATAGGAATTCACCCCTCCACTTT. This gives the protein CASGQGDRNSPLHF. This chain joins TRBV5-4 and TRBJ1-6; 10 bases fit TRBD1. Germline V gives CDR1 SGHNT, CDR2 YYREEE (reference sequence). This CDR3 comprises 14 residues. Unmatched junction bases numbered 5, after V lost 7 bases and J lost 7 bases.

This chain links TRBV29-1 with TRBJ2-7, with 14 positions matching TRBD2. The CDR3 totals 18 residues. In germline, CDR1 is SQVTM, CDR2 ANQGSEA. The V and J ends lost 8 bases and 3 bases, in that order; junction bases with no gene match: 18. The CDR3 region is CSSGGETGLAGADYEQYF. In nucleotides, the CDR3 is TGCAGCTCCGGGGGGGAGACGGGACTAGCGGGAGCCGACTACGAGCAGTACTTC.

The chain carries TRBV4-1 and TRBJ2-1; 11 positions agree with TRBD2. This CDR3 has 13 residues. Per the germline V gene, CDR1 is MGHRA and CDR2 is YSYEKL. The ends lost 4 bases at V and 7 bases at J; junction bases unmatched: 0. The CDR3 sequence: CASSLAGGNEQFF. DNA of the CDR3: TGCGCCAGCAGCCTAGCGGGAGGGAATGAGCAGTTCTTC.

The CDR3 DNA reads TGCGCCAGCAGCTCTTTTGGAGCGCTCACTGAAGCTTTCTTT. Residues: CASSSFGALTEAFF. The chain employs TRBV5-1 and TRBJ1-1; D unresolved. The CDR3 is 14 amino acids. Germline assignment: CDR1 SGHRS and CDR2 YFSETQ. Trimming removed 3 bases from V and 4 bases from J, with 13 bases in between.

The V gene is TRBV2, the J gene TRBJ2-1; D unresolved. The CDR3 contains 14 residues. Deletions cut 3 bases from V and 6 bases from J, with 12 bases between. CDR1 SNHLY and CDR2 FYNNEI come from the germline V gene. In DNA form, the CDR3 reads TGTGCCAGCAGTGATCTCGTGGGCATCAATGAGCAGTTCTTC. Its protein product is CASSDLVGINEQFF.

There are a few counts of this clone. The chain joins TRBV27 to TRBJ2-3; TRBD2 matches at 8 bases. Trimming removed 3 bases from V and 0 bases from J; junction bases left unmatched: 11. This CDR3 region has 18 residues. CDR1 MNHEY and CDR2 SMNVEV come from the germline V gene (reference sequence). The CDR3 is CASSFRRGGTASTDTQYF. The CDR3 region has the DNA TGTGCCAGCAGTTTTAGGCGCGGGGGGACGGCCAGCACAGATACGCAGTATTTT.

This clone is a singleton in its sample. The chain is built from TRBV2 and TRBJ2-1; the D is unclear. Deletions cut 5 bases from V and 3 bases from J, with 2 bases between. The CDR3 extends over 11 amino acids. CDR1 SNHLY and CDR2 FYNNEI come from the germline V gene. CDR3 loop: CASSYYNEQFF. CDR3 nucleotides: TGTGCCAGCAGTTACTACAATGAGCAGTTCTTC.

The chain links TRBV27 to TRBJ2-1; D not resolved. Trimming shortened V by 4 bases and J by 3 bases, and 7 bases separated the two germline ends. In germline, CDR1 is MNHEY, CDR2 SMNVEV (reference sequence). The CDR3 loop spans 13 amino acids. The CDR3 nucleotides read TGTGCCAGCAGTTCCGTAGACTACAATGAGCAGTTCTTC. Encoded protein: CASSSVDYNEQFF.

The rearrangement uses TRBV4-3 and TRBJ1-6; no clear D. With 1 base removed from V and 9 bases from J, the gap between germline ends came to 10 bases. Germline assignment: CDR1 LGHNA and CDR2 YSLEER. This CDR3 spans 14 amino acids. CDR3 in amino acids: CASSQGGARSPLHF. CDR3 coding DNA: TGCGCCAGCAGCCAAGGAGGTGCGCGTTCACCCCTCCACTTT.